This paragraph covers one T cell receptor (beta chain) sequence. Profiled with immunoSEQ multiplex PCR; TCRdb holds only in-frame clones, not every one. Of about 280,000 clones in the sample, approximately 83% were seen once. The data belong to a study of blood T cell repertoires in COVID-19. Study details: Material from acute and convalescent COVID-19 was sourced from the United States, Italy and Spain.

Germline loops: CDR1 KGHDR, CDR2 SFDVKD. The CDR3 totals 14 residues. V lost 4 bases and J lost 8, with 16 bases in between. Sequencing used peripheral blood. The receptor comes from a woman aged 70-85 years with acute or convalescent COVID-19. This chain links TRBV24-1 with TRBJ1-2, with D perhaps matching TRBD1 (5 bases). CDR3 bases: TGTGCCACCAGTGACCCCCCCAGGGCGTTCGGCTACACCTTC. Translated, it gives CATSDPPRAFGYTF.